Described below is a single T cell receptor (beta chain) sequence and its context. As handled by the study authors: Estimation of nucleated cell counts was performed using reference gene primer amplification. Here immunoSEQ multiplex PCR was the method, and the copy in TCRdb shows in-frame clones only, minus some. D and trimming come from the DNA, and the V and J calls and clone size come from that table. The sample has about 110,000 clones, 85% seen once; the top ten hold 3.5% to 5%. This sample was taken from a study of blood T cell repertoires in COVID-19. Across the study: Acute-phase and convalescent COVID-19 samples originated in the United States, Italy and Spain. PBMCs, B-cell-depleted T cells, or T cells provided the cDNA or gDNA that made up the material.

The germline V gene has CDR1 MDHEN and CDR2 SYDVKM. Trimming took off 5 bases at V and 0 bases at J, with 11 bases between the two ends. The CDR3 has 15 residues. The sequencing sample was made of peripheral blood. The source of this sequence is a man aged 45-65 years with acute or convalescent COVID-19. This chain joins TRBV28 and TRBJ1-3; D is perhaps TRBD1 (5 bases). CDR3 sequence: CASSVTVSSGNTIYF. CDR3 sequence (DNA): TGTGCCAGCAGTGTGACAGTTAGCTCTGGAAACACCATATATTTT.